Sequencing of this T cell receptor (beta chain) was carried out in a study of CD8+ T cells in alopecia areata. At the level of the study: Tofacitinib was taken orally by treated patients, and the dose was 5 to 10 mg twice daily. Study-wide results and caveats: Lesional scalp, notably in alopecia totalis/universalis, had clonality above that of normal scalp.

It was cDNA, reverse transcribed from extracted RNA, that served as the sequencing template. Sequenced by immunoSEQ multiplex PCR; TCRdb stores in-frame clones only, minus some. The sample lists fewer than 80,000 clones, approximately 60% occurring once. In its sample, this clone was seen a few times. The target antigen is unknown. With 6 bases removed from V and 7 bases from J, the gap between germline ends came to 9 bases. From germline, CDR1 is SQVTM and CDR2 ANQGSEA. There are 11 residues in the CDR3. The sequence came from a human donor with alopecia areata. The chain is built from TRBV29-1 and TRBJ2-2, with unresolved D. Sample: CD8+ T cells sorted from blood, taken at week 0. The DNA of the CDR3 is TGCAGCGTCGTTTTAGACGGGGAGCTGTTTTTT. It specifies CSVVLDGELFF.